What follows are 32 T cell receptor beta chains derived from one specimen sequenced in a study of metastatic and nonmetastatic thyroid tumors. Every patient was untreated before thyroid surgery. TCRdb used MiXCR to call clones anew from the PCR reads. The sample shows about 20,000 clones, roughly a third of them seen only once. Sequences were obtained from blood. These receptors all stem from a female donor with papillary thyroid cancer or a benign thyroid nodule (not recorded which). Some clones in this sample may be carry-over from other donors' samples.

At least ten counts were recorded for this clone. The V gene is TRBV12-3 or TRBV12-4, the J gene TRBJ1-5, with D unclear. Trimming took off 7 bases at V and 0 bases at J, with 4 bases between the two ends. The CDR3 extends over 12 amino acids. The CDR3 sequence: CASTNSNQPQHF. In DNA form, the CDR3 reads TGTGCCAGCACCAATAGCAATCAGCCCCAGCATTTT.

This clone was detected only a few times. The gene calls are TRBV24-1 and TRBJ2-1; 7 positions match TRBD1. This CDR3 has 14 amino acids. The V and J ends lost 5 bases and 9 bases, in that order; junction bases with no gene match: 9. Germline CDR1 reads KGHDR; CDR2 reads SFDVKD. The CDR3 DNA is TGTGCCACCAGTGGGGCAGGGGGACGGGGTGAGCAGTTCTTC. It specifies CATSGAGGRGEQFF.

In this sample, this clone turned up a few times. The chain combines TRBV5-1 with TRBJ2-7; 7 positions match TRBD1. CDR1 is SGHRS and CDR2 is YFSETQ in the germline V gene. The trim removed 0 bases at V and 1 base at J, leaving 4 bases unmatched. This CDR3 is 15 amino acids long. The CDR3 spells CASSLVRDSSYEQYF. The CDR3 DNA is TGCGCCAGCAGCTTGGTCCGGGACAGTTCCTACGAGCAGTACTTC.

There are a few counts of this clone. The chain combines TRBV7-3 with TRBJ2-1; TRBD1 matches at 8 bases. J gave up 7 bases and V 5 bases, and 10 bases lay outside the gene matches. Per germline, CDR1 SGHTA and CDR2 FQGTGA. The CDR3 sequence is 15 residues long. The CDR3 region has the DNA TGTGCCAGCAGCCTCCGACAGGGGATATCGAATGAGCAGTTCTTC. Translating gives CASSLRQGISNEQFF.

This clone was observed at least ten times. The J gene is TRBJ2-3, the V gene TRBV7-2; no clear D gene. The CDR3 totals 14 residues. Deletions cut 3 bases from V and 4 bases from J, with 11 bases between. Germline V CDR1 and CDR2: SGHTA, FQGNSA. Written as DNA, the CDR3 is TGTGCCAGCAGCTTGGAAGTGGGGTCAGATACGCAGTATTTT. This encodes CASSLEVGSDTQYF.

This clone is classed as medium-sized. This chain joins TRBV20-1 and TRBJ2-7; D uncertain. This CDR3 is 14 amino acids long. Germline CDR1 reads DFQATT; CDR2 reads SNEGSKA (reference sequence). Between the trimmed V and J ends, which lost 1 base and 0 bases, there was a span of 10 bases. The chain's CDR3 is CSARVAPYSYEQYF. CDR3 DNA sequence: TGCAGTGCTAGAGTCGCCCCCTACTCCTACGAGCAGTACTTC.

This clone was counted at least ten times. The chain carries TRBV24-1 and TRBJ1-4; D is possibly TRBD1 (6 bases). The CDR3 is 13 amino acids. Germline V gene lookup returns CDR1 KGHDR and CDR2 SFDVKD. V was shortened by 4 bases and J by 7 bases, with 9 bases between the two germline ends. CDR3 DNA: TGTGCCACCAGTGAACAGGGTGGTGAAAAACTGTTTTTT. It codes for CATSEQGGEKLFF.

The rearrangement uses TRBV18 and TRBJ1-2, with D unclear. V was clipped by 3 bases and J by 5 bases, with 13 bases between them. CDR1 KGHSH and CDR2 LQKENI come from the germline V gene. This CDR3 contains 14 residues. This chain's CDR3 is CASSPGISLYGYTF. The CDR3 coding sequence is TGTGCCAGCTCACCTGGGATTAGCCTATATGGCTACACCTTC. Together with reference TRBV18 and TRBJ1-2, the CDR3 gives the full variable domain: NAGVMQNPRHLVRRRGQEARLRCSPMKGHSHVYWYRQLPEEGLKFMVYLQKENIIDESGMPKERFSAEFPKEGPSILRIQQVVRGDSAAYFCASSPGISLYGYTFGSGTRLTVV.

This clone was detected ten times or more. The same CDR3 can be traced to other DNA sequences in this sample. The DNA for the CDR3 is TGTGCCAGCAGCTTACAGGGGCTGAACACTGAAGCTTTCTTT. This sequence encodes CASSLQGLNTEAFF. The V and J genes are TRBV7-9 and TRBJ1-1, with D possibly TRBD1 on 6 matching bases. Per the germline V gene, CDR1 is SEHNR and CDR2 is FQNEAQ (reference sequence). The CDR3 covers 14 residues. Deletions cut 2 bases from V and 0 bases from J, with 7 bases between.

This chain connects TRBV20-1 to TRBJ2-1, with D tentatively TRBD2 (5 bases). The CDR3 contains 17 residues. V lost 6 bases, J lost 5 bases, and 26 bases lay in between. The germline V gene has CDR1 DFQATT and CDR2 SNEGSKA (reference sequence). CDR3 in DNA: TGCAGTGCCCTAGATTACTTAGAGACTAAGGCTCACAATGAGCAGTTCTTC. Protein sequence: CSALDYLETKAHNEQFF.

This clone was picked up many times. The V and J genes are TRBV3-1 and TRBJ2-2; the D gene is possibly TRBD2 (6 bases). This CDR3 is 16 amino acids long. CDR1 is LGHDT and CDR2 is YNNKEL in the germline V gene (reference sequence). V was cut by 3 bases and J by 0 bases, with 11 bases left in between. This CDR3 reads CASSHGTSPNTGELFF. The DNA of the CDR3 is TGTGCCAGCAGCCATGGGACTTCACCGAACACCGGGGAGCTGTTTTTT. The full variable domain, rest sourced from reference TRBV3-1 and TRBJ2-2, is DTAVSQTPKYLVTQMGNDKSIKCEQNLGHDTMYWYKQDSKKFLKIMFSYNNKELIINETVPNRFSPKSPDKAHLNLHINSLELGDSAVYFCASSHGTSPNTGELFFGEGSRLTVL.

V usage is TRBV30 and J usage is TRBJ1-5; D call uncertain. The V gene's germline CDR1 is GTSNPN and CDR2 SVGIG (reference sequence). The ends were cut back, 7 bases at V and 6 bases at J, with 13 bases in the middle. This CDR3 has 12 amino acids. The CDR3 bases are TGTGCCTCTCAGGCGGGAGGTCAGCCCCAGCATTTT. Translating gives CASQAGGQPQHF.

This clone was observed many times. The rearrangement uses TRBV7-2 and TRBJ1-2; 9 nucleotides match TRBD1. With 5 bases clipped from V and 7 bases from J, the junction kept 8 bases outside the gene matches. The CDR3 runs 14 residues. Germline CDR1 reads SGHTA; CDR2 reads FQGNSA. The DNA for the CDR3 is TGTGCCAGCAGCCCAAGTAAGGGACAGGGTGGCTACACCTTC. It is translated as CASSPSKGQGGYTF.

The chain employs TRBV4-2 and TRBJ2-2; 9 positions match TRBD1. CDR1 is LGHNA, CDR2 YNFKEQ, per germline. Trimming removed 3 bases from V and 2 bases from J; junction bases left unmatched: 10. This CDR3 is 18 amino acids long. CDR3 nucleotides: TGTGCCAGCAGCCAGGGACAGGGCTCTGTGGCCAACACCGGGGAGCTGTTTTTT. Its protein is CASSQGQGSVANTGELFF.

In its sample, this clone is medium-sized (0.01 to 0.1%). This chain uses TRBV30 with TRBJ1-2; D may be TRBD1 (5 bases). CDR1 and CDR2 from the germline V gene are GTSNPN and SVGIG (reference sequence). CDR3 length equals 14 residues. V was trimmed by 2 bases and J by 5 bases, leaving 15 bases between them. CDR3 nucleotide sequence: TGTGCCTGGAGTCGTCCGGGACGGATATATGGCTACACCTTC. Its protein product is CAWSRPGRIYGYTF. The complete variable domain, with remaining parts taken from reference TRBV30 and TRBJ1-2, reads SQTIHQWPATLVQPVGSPLSLECTVEGTSNPNLYWYRQAAGRGLQLLFYSVGIGQISSEVPQNLSASRPQDRQFILSSKKLLLSDSGFYLCAWSRPGRIYGYTFGSGTRLTVV.

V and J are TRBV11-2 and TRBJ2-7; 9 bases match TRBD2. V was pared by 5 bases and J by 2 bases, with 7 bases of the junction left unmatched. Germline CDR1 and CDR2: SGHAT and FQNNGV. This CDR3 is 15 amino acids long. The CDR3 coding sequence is TGTGCCAGCAGCCCCGGGCTAGCGGGAACCTACGAGCAGTACTTC. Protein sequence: CASSPGLAGTYEQYF.

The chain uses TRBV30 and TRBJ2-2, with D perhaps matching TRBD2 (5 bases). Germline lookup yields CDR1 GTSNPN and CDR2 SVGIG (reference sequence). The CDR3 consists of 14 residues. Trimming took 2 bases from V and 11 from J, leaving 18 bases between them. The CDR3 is CAWSWTHASVELFF. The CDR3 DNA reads TGTGCCTGGAGTTGGACTCACGCCTCCGTTGAGCTGTTTTTT.

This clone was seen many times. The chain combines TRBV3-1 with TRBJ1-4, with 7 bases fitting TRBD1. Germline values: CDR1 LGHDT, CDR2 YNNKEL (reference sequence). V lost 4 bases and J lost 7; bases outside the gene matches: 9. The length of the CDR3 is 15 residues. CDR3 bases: TGTGCCAGCAGCCGCACGACAGGGATCGGTGAAAAACTGTTTTTT. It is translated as CASSRTTGIGEKLFF.

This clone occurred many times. As DNA, the CDR3 is TGTGCCAGCAGTGCGGGAAATGAGCAGTTCTTC. This translates into CASSAGNEQFF. The chain employs TRBV6-4 and TRBJ2-1; maybe TRBD2 (5 bases). Germline V gene sequence: CDR1 MRHNA, CDR2 SNTAGT. The CDR3 is 11 amino acids. V was pared by 4 bases and J by 7 bases, with 5 bases between.

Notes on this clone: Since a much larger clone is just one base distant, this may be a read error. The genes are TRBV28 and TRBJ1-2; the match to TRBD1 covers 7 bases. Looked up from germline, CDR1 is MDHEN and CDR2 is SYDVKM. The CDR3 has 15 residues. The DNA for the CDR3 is TGCGCCAGCAGCCAACAGGGGAGGACGGGCTATGGCTACACCTTC. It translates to CASSQQGRTGYGYTF.

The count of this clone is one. The CDR3, as DNA: TGCGCCAGCAGCTTGGGTTCCGTCAGTAGCAATCAGCCCCAGCATTTT. As protein: CASSLGSVSSNQPQHF. The chain couples TRBV5-1 to TRBJ1-5; D is uncertain. CDR1 is SGHRS, CDR2 YFSETQ, per germline. The CDR3 covers 16 residues. Deletions cut 0 bases from V and 0 bases from J, with 10 bases between. Together with reference TRBV5-1 and TRBJ1-5, the CDR3 gives the full variable domain: KAGVTQTPRYLIKTRGQQVTLSCSPISGHRSVSWYQQTPGQGLQFLFEYFSETQRNKGNFPGRFSGRQFSNSRSEMNVSTLELGDSALYLCASSLGSVSSNQPQHFGDGTRLSIL.

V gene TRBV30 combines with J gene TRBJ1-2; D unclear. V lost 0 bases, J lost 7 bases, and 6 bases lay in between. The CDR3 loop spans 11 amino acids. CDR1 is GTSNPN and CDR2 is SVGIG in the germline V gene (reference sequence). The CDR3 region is CAWSVGFGYTF. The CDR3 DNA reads TGTGCCTGGAGTGTAGGGTTTGGCTACACCTTC.

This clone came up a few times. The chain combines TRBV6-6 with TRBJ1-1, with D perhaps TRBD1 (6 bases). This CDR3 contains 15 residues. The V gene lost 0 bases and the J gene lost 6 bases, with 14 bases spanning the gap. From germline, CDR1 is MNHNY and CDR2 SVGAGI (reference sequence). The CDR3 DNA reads TGTGCCAGCAGTTACTCACGGTCAGGGGCTTCTGAAGCTTTCTTT. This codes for CASSYSRSGASEAFF.

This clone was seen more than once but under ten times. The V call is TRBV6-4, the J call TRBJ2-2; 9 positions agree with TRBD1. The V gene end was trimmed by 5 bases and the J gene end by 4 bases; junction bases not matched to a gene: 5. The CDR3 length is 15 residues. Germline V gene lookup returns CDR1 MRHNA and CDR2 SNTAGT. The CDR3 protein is CASSLTGGGTGELFF. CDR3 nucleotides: TGTGCCAGCAGTTTAACAGGGGGCGGCACCGGGGAGCTGTTTTTT.

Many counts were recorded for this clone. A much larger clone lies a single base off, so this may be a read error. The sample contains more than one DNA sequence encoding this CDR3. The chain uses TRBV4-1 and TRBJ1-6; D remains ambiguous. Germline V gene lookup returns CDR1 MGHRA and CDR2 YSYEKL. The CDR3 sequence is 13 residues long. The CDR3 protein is CASRSSYNSPLHF. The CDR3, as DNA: TGCGCCAGCAGGAGCTCCTATAATTCACCCCTTCACTTT.

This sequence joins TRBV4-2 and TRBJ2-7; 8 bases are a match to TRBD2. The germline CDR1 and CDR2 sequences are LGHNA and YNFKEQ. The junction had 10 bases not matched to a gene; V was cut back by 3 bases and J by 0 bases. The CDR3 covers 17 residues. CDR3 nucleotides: TGTGCCAGCAGCCACGCAACACTAGCGGAGGGCTCCTACGAGCAGTACTTC. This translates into CASSHATLAEGSYEQYF.

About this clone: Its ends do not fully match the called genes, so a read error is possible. The CDR3 region has the DNA TGTGCCAGCAGTTACGTGGCGGACACCTACGAGCGGTACTTC. This translates into CASSYVADTYERYF. The chain employs TRBV6-2 or TRBV6-3 and TRBJ2-7, with D perhaps TRBD1 (5 bases). This CDR3 has 14 amino acids. CDR1 and CDR2 from the germline V gene are MNHEY and SVGEGT.

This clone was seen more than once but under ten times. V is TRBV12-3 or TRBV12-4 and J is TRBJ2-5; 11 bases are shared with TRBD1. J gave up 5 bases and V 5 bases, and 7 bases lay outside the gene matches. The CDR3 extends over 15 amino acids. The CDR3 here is CASSSRTGGIETQYF. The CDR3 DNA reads TGTGCCAGCAGTAGTCGGACAGGGGGCATCGAGACCCAGTACTTC.

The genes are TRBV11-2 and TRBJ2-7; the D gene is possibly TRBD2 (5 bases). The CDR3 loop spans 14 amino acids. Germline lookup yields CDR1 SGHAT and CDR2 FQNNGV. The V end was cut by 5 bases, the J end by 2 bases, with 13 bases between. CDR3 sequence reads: CASSASPGTYEQYF. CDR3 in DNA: TGTGCCAGCAGCGCCAGTCCCGGGACCTACGAGCAGTACTTC. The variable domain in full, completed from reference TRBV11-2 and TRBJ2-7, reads EAGVAQSPRYKIIEKRQSVAFWCNPISGHATLYWYQQILGQGPKLLIQFQNNGVVDDSQLPKDRFSAERLKGVDSTLKIQPAKLEDSAVYLCASSASPGTYEQYFGPGTRLTVT.

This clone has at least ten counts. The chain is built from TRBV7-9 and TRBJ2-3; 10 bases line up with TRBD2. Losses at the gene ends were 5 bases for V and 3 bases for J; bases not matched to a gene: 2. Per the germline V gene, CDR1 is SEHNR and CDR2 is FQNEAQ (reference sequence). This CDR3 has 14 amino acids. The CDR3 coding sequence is TGTGCCAGCAGCAGTAGCGGGAGGACAGATACGCAGTATTTT. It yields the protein CASSSSGRTDTQYF.

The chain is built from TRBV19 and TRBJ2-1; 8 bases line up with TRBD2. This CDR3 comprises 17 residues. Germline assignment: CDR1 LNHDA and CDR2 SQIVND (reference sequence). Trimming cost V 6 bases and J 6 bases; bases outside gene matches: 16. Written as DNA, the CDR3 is TGTGCCAGTAGAAAAAACAAGAGGTTAGCGGGAACCAATGAGCAGTTCTTC. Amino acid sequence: CASRKNKRLAGTNEQFF.

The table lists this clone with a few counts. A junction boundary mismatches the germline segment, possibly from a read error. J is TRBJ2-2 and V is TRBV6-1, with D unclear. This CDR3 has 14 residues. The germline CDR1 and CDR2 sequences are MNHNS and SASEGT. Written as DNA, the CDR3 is TGTGCCAGCATTGAATGGCAGGACACCGGGGAGCTGTTTTTT. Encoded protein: CASIEWQDTGELFF.